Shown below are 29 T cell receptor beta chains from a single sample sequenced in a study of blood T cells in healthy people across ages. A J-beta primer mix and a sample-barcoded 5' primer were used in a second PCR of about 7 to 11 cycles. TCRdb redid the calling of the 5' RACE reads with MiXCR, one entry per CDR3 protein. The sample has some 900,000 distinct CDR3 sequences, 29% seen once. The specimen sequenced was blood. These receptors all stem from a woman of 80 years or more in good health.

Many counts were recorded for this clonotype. CDR3 region: CASSGGLAGETQYF. The CDR3 DNA reads TGTGCCAGCAGTGGGGGACTAGCAGGCGAGACCCAGTACTTC. The chain employs TRBV6-1 and TRBJ2-5; TRBD2 matches at 9 bases. The CDR3 has 14 amino acids. Germline CDR1 is MNHNS and CDR2 is SASEGT. Losses at the gene ends were 4 bases for V and 5 bases for J; bases not matched to a gene: 5.

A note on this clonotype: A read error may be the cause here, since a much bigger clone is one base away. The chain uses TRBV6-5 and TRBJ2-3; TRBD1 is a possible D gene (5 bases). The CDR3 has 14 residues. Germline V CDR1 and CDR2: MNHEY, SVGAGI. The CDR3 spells CVSSRTTSTDTQYF. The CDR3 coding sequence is TGTGTCAGCAGTCGGACAACTAGCACAGATACGCAGTATTTT.

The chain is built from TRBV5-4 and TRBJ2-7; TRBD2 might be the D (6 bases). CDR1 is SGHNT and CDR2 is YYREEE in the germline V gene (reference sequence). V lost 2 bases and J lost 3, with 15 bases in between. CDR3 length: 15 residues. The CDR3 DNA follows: TGTGCCAGCAGCTTAGGCGGGATCAGCCACTACGAGCAGTACTTC. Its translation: CASSLGGISHYEQYF.

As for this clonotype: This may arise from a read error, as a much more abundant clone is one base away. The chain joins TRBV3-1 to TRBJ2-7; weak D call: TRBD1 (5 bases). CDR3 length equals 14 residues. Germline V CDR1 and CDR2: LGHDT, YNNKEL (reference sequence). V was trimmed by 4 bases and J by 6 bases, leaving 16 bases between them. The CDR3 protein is CASSPWAGRSEQYF. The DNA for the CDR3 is TGTGCCAGCAGCCCATGGGCAGGGCGGAGCGAGCAGTACTTC.

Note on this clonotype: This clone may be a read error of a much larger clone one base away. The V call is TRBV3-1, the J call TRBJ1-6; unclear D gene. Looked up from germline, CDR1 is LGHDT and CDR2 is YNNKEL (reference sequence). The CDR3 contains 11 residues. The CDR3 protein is CASSKGSPPHF. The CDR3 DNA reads TGTGCCAGCAGCAAAGGATCACCCCCCCACTTT.

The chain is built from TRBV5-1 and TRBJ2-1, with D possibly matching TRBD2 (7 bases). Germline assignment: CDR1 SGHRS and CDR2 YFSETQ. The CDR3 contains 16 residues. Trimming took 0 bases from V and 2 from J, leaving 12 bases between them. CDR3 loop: CASSLAQGGAYNEQFF. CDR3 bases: TGCGCCAGCAGCTTGGCCCAAGGGGGGGCCTACAATGAGCAGTTCTTC.

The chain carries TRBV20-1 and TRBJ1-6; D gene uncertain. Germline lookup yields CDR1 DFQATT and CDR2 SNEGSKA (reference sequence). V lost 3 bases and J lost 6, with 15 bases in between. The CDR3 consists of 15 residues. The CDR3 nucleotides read TGCAGTGCTAGCCCGGAGGGTGCGGGTAATTCACCCCTCCACTTT. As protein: CSASPEGAGNSPLHF.

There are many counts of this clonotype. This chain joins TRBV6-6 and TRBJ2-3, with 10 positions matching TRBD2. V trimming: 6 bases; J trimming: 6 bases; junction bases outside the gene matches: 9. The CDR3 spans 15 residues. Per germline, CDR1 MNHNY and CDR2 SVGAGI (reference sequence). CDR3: CASRSPGLAMDTQYF. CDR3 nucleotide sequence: TGTGCCAGCAGAAGTCCGGGACTAGCGATGGATACGCAGTATTTT.

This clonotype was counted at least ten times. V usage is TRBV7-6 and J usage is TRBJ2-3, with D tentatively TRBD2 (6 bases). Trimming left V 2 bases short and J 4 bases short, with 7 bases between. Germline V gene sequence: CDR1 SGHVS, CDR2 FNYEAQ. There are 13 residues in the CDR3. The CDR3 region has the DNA TGTGCCAGCAGCTTACTAGCGTCAGATACGCAGTATTTT. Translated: CASSLLASDTQYF. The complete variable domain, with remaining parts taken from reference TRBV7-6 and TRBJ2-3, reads GAGVSQSPRYKVTKRGQDVALRCDPISGHVSLYWYRQALGQGPEFLTYFNYEAQQDKSGLPNDRFSAERPEGSISTLTIQRTEQRDSAMYRCASSLLASDTQYFGPGTRLTVL.

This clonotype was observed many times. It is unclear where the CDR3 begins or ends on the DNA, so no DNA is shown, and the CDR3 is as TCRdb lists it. The CDR3 reads CTFGSGSYNEQFF. This chain joins TRBV29-1 and TRBJ2-1. Looked up from germline, CDR1 is SQVTM and CDR2 is ANQGSEA. Counting both end residues, the CDR3 totals 13 amino acids.

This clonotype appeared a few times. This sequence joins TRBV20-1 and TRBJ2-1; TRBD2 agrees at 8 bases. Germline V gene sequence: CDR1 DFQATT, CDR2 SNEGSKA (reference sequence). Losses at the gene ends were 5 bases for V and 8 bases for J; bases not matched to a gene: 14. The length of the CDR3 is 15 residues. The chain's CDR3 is CSAAPFTGGPDEQFF. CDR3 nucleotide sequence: TGCAGTGCTGCACCTTTCACGGGGGGGCCCGATGAGCAGTTCTTC.

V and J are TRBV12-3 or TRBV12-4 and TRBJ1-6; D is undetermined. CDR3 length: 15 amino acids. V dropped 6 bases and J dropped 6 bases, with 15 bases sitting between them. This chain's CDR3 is CASSRGGSTNSPLHF. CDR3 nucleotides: TGTGCCAGCAGCCGCGGAGGCAGTACTAATTCACCCCTCCACTTT.

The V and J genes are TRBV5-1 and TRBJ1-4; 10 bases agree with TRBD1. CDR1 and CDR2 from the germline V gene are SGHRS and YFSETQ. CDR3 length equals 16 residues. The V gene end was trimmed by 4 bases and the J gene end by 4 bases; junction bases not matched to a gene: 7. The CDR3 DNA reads TGCGCCAGCAGCCCGACAGGGGGCCCAAATAATGAAAAACTGTTTTTT. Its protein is CASSPTGGPNNEKLFF.

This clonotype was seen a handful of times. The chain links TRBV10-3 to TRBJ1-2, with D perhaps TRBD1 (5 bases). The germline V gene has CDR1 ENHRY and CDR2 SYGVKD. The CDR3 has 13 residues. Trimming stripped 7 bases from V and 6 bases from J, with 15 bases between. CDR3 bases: TGTGCCATCACCCTTACAGGACGCGATGGCTACACCTTC. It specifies CAITLTGRDGYTF.

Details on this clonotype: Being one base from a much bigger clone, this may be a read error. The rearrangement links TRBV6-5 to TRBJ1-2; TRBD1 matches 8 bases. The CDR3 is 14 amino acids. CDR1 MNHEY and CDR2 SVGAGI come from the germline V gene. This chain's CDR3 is CASSYLDRGGGCTF. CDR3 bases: TGTGCCAGCAGTTACCTCGACAGGGGCGGTGGCTGCACCTTC.

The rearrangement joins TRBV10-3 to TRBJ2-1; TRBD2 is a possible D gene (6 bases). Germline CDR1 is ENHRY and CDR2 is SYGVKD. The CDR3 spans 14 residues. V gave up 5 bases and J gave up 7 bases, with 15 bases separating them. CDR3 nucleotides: TGTGCCATCAGTCCCACGGGACTTAGAAATGAGCAGTTCTTC. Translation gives CAISPTGLRNEQFF.

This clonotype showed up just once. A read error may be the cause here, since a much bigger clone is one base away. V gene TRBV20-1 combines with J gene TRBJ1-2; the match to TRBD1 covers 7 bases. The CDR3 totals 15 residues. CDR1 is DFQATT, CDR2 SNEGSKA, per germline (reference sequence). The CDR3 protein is CSARDSRQGWHGSTF. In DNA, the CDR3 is TGCAGTGCTAGAGATTCTCGACAGGGATGGCATGGCTCCACCTTC.

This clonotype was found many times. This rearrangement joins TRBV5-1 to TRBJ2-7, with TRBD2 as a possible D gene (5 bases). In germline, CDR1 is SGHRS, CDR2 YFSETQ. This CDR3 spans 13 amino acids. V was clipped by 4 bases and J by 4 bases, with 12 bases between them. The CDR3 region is CASSPSGEYEQYF. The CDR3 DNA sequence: TGCGCCAGCAGCCCCAGCGGTGAGTACGAGCAGTACTTC. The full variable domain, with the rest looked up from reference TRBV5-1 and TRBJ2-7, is KAGVTQTPRYLIKTRGQQVTLSCSPISGHRSVSWYQQTPGQGLQFLFEYFSETQRNKGNFPGRFSGRQFSNSRSEMNVSTLELGDSALYLCASSPSGEYEQYFGPGTRLTVT.

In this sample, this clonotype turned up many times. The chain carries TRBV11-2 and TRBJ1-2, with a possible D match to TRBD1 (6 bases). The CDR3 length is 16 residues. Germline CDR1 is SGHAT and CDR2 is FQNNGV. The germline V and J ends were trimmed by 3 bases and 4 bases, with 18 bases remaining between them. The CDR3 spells CASSFPRGGISYGYTF. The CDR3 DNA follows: TGTGCCAGCAGCTTCCCCCGTGGGGGCATCAGCTATGGCTACACCTTC.

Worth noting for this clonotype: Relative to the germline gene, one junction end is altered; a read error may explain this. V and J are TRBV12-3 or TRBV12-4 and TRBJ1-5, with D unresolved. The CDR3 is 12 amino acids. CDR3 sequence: CASCFGDQPQHF. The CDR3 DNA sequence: TGTGCCAGCTGTTTTGGTGATCAGCCCCAGCATTTT.

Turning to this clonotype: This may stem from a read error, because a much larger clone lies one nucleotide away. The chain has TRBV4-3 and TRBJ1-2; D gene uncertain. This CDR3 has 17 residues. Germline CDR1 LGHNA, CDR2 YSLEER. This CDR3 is CAGSQGGPGLSNYGYTF. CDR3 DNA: TGCGCCGGCAGCCAAGGTGGACCGGGATTATCTAACTATGGCTACACCTTC.

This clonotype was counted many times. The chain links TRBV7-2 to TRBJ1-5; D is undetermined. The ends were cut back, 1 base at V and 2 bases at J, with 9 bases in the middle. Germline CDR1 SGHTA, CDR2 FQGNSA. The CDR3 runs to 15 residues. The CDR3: CASSLGTWGNQPQHF. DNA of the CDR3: TGTGCCAGCAGCTTAGGGACGTGGGGCAATCAGCCCCAGCATTTT.

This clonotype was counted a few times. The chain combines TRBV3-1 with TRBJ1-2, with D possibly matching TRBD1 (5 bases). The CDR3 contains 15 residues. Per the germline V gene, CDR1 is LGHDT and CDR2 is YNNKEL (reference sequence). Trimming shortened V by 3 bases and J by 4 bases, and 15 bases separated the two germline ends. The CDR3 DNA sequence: TGTGCCAGCAGCCAGGGGCCGCAGGCCACCTATGGCTACACCTTC. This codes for CASSQGPQATYGYTF.

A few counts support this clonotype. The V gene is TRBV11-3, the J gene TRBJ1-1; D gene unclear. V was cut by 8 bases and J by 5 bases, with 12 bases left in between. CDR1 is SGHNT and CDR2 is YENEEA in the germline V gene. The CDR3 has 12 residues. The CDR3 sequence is CASSGRSTEAFF. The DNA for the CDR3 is TGTGCCAGCTCCGGACGCTCAACTGAAGCTTTCTTT. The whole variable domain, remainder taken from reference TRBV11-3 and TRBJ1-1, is EAGVVQSPRYKIIEKKQPVAFWCNPISGHNTLYWYLQNLGQGPELLIRYENEEAVDDSQLPKDRFSAERLKGVDSTLKIQPAELGDSAVYLCASSGRSTEAFFGQGTRLTVV.

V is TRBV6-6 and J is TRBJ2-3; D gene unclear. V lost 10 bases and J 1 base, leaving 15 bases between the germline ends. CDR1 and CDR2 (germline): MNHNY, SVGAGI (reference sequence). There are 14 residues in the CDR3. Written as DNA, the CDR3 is TGTGCCACCCATTTAAAAGGCGGCACAGATACGCAGTATTTT. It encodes CATHLKGGTDTQYF.

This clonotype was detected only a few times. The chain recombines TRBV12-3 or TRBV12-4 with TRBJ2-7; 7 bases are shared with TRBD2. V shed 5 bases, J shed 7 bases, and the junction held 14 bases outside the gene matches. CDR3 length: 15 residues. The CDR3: CASSLHGGTYNEQYF. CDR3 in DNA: TGTGCCAGCAGTCTCCACGGGGGGACCTACAATGAGCAGTACTTC.

The CDR3 DNA reads as TGTGCCAGCAGCTTAATTAGGGTGAACACCGGGGAGCTGTTTTTT. Translated: CASSLIRVNTGELFF. The gene calls are TRBV7-9 and TRBJ2-2; D not resolved. This CDR3 spans 15 amino acids. In germline, CDR1 is SEHNR, CDR2 FQNEAQ (reference sequence). V was shortened by 2 bases and J by 1 base, with 8 bases between the two germline ends.

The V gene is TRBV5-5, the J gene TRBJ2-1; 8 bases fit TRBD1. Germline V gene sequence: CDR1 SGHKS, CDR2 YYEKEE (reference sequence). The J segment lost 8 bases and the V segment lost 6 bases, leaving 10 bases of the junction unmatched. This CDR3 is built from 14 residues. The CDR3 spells CASILRTGLDEQFF. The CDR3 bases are TGTGCCAGCATACTAAGGACAGGGTTGGATGAGCAGTTCTTC. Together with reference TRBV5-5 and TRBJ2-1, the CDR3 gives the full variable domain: DAGVTQSPTHLIKTRGQQVTLRCSPISGHKSVSWYQQVLGQGPQFIFQYYEKEERGRGNFPDRFSARQFPNYSSELNVNALLLGDSALYLCASILRTGLDEQFFGPGTRLTVL.

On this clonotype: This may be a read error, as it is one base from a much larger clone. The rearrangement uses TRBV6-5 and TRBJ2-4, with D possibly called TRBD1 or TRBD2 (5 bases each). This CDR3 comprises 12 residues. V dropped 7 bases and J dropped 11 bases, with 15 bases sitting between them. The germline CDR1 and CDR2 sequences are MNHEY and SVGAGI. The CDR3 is CASTGTRGVQYF. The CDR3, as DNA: TGTGCCAGCACGGGGACCCGGGGTGTTCAGTACTTC.